Listed below are T cell receptor beta chains from one sample, sequenced in a study of pediatric ulcerative colitis. Generated by immunoSEQ multiplex PCR, the TCRdb table keeps only in-frame clones and is missing some. The top ten clones hold 0.7% to 0.95% of a sample with about 36,000 clones, about three quarters of them seen once. Sample: gut tissue. These receptors were collected from a boy aged 10-17 years with moderate ulcerative colitis. Both conserved end residues are part of each CDR3. The order of the fields is V gene, D gene, J gene, clone size, CDR3 protein, CDR3 DNA. The D gene is left open where the match is weak. Clone size appears in some rows only: once, few, many, or a class for an expanded clone.

TRBV7-9	-	TRBJ2-5	-	CASSLNLLEAETQYF	TGTGCCAGCAGCCTGAACCTTCTAGAAGCAGAGACCCAGTACTTC
TRBV11-2	-	TRBJ1-2	-	CASSLGQKGGYTF	TGTGCCAGCAGCTTAGGGCAGAAGGGTGGCTACACCTTC
TRBV19	TRBD2	TRBJ2-1	-	CASSIDHLAGPGNEQFF	TGTGCCAGTAGTATAGATCACCTAGCGGGGCCGGGGAATGAGCAGTTCTTC
TRBV2	TRBD2	TRBJ2-5	-	CASFVLLSGGNRETQYF	TGTGCCAGCTTCGTCCTCCTTAGCGGGGGCAATAGGGAGACCCAGTACTTC
TRBV7-7	TRBD1	TRBJ2-7	few	CATARGQGYEQYF	TGTGCCACTGCGCGGGGACAGGGTTACGAGCAGTACTTC
TRBV28	-	TRBJ1-4	-	CASSIRRGNEKLFF	TGTGCCAGCAGCATAAGAAGGGGTAATGAAAAACTGTTTTTT
TRBV2	TRBD2	TRBJ2-1	-	CASSEALAGILMYEQFF	TGTGCCAGCAGTGAAGCGTTAGCGGGTATACTTATGTATGAGCAGTTCTTC
TRBV19	-	TRBJ1-1	few	CASAKGMGNTEAFF	TGTGCCAGCGCCAAGGGGATGGGGAACACTGAAGCTTTCTTT
TRBV2	-	TRBJ2-5	-	CASSRRRDLETQYF	TGTGCCAGCAGCAGGCGGCGGGATTTGGAGACCCAGTACTTC
TRBV12-5	-	TRBJ2-2	few	CASGYNTGELFF	TGTGCTAGTGGATATAACACCGGGGAGCTGTTTTTT
TRBV7-3	-	TRBJ2-1	-	CASSPGLYNDRKQFF	TGTGCCAGCAGCCCCGGACTATACAATGATAGAAAGCAGTTCTTC
TRBV7-7	TRBD1	TRBJ2-5	-	CASSTLPGTGGFRETQYF	TGTGCCAGCAGTACACTCCCCGGGACAGGGGGCTTCCGGGAGACCCAGTACTTC
TRBV4-1	-	TRBJ2-4	-	CASSQPPRLAKNIQYF	TGCGCCAGCAGCCAGCCCCCCCGGCTAGCCAAAAACATTCAGTACTTC
TRBV10-3	TRBD2	TRBJ2-2	-	CAIALAGVNTGELFF	TGTGCCATCGCACTAGCGGGCGTGAACACCGGGGAGCTGTTTTTT
TRBV5-1	-	TRBJ1-1	-	CASSLVSTREAFF	TGCGCCAGCAGCTTGGTGTCGACGAGAGAAGCTTTCTTT
TRBV7-9	-	TRBJ1-2	-	CASSLEPGLTGYTF	TGTGCCAGCAGCTTAGAACCGGGGTTAACGGGCTACACCTTC
TRBV10-3	-	TRBJ1-1	-	CAISFSAGETEAFF	TGTGCCATCAGTTTTTCCGCGGGGGAGACTGAAGCTTTCTTT
TRBV30	-	TRBJ1-2	once	CAWSESEGWGHGYTF	TGTGCCTGGAGTGAAAGCGAGGGATGGGGGCATGGCTACACCTTC
TRBV6-8	TRBD1	TRBJ2-1	-	CASSWPPLRTGTYNEQFF	TGTGCCAGCAGTTGGCCTCCATTAAGGACAGGGACCTACAATGAGCAGTTCTTC
TRBV7-9	TRBD1	TRBJ2-7	few	CASILSGTGFYEQYF	TGTGCCAGCATCCTTTCCGGGACAGGGTTCTACGAGCAGTACTTC
TRBV14	TRBD1	TRBJ2-3	-	CASSHGTGAGDTQYF	TGTGCCAGCAGCCATGGGACAGGGGCGGGAGATACGCAGTATTTT
TRBV5-1	-	TRBJ2-2	-	CASSLRLSGELFF	TGCGCCAGCAGCTTAAGATTATCCGGGGAGCTGTTTTTT
TRBV7-2	-	TRBJ1-6	-	CASSLEGSLLRQYNSPLHF	TGTGCCAGCAGCTTAGAGGGCTCCCTCCTAAGGCAGTATAATTCACCCCTCCACTTT
TRBV5-4	TRBD1	TRBJ2-7	-	CASSYTGTGVFYEQYF	TGTGCCAGCAGTTATACCGGGACAGGGGTATTCTACGAGCAGTACTTC
TRBV30	-	TRBJ1-3	-	CAWTTGSPGGNTIYF	TGTGCCTGGACGACGGGTTCACCGGGTGGAAACACCATATATTTT
TRBV19	TRBD1	TRBJ2-7	-	CARLGQGDYEQYF	TGTGCCAGATTGGGACAGGGGGACTACGAGCAGTACTTC
TRBV9	TRBD1	TRBJ1-6	few	CASSLSDRGMSPLHF	TGTGCCAGCAGCCTTTCCGACAGGGGTATGTCACCCCTCCACTTT
TRBV7-6	TRBD2	TRBJ2-5	-	CASSLVAELGGETQYF	TGTGCCAGCAGCTTAGTGGCCGAACTGGGGGGGGAGACCCAGTACTTC
TRBV28	TRBD1	TRBJ1-5	-	CATGGQGSNQPQHF	TGTGCCACAGGGGGTCAGGGGAGCAATCAGCCCCAGCATTTT
TRBV11-3	TRBD2	TRBJ2-1	-	CASSPGLAGAVNEQFF	TGTGCCAGCAGCCCAGGGCTAGCGGGAGCGGTCAATGAGCAGTTCTTC
TRBV10-2	-	TRBJ2-1	-	CASSESGTEQFF	TGCGCCAGCAGTGAGTCTGGGACCGAGCAGTTCTTC
TRBV7-2	TRBD2	TRBJ2-5	-	CASSLSSGSIGETQYF	TGTGCCAGCAGCTTATCTAGCGGGAGTATCGGGGAGACCCAGTACTTC
TRBV7-3	-	TRBJ1-3	-	CASREGSGNTIYF	TGTGCCAGTCGCGAGGGGTCTGGAAACACCATATATTTT
TRBV7-7	-	TRBJ2-7	-	CASSLGGGSAYEQYF	TGTGCTAGCAGCTTAGGAGGCGGCAGCGCCTACGAGCAGTACTTC
TRBV2	-	TRBJ2-7	-	CASSYTGPEQYF	TGTGCCAGCAGTTATACAGGGCCCGAGCAGTACTTC
TRBV2	TRBD2	TRBJ2-2	-	CASSGASGYPGELFF	TGTGCCAGCAGTGGGGCTAGCGGATATCCCGGGGAGCTGTTTTTT
TRBV6-5	TRBD1	TRBJ1-2	-	CASSSQAGLDRDGYTF	TGTGCCAGCAGTTCCCAAGCCGGTTTAGACAGGGACGGCTACACCTTC
TRBV15	-	TRBJ2-3	-	CATSRDRGSTDTQYF	TGTGCCACCAGCAGAGATCGGGGCAGCACAGATACGCAGTATTTT
TRBV5-1	-	TRBJ2-5	-	CASSLYGIQETQYF	TGCGCCAGCAGCCTCTACGGAATCCAAGAGACCCAGTACTTC
TRBV6-5	-	TRBJ2-1	-	CASSYSSGSDEQFF	TGTGCCAGCAGTTACTCGTCCGGTTCCGATGAGCAGTTCTTC
TRBV25-1	-	TRBJ2-1	-	CASSGQPEGKEQFF	TGTGCCAGCAGTGGTCAACCGGAGGGGAAAGAGCAGTTCTTC
TRBV19	-	TRBJ1-4	few	CASSPGVATNEKLFF	TGTGCCAGTAGTCCGGGAGTCGCAACTAATGAAAAACTGTTTTTT
TRBV4-3	TRBD1	TRBJ2-2	-	CASSQGTGAGELFF	TGCGCCAGCAGCCAAGGGACAGGGGCCGGGGAGCTGTTTTTT
TRBV18	-	TRBJ2-7	-	CASSPFTDMEVQYF	TGTGCCAGCTCACCCTTCACGGACATGGAGGTGCAGTACTTC
TRBV15	-	TRBJ1-2	-	CATSREGTFYGYTF	TGTGCCACCAGCAGAGAGGGGACCTTCTATGGCTACACCTTC
TRBV5-8	-	TRBJ1-2	few	CASRRQAVYGYTF	TGTGCCAGCAGGCGGCAGGCGGTCTATGGCTACACCTTC
TRBV7-6	-	TRBJ2-5	-	CASSLNQETQYF	TGTGCCAGCAGCTTAAACCAAGAGACCCAGTACTTC
TRBV7-2	-	TRBJ1-6	-	CASSYFTQNNSPLHF	TGTGCCAGCAGCTACTTTACACAGAATAATTCACCCCTCCACTTT
TRBV4-1	-	TRBJ1-3	few	CASSQVGAAGNTIYF	TGCGCCAGCAGCCAAGTCGGGGCCGCTGGAAACACCATATATTTT
TRBV10-3	-	TRBJ2-1	few	CALGNYNEQFF	TGTGCCTTGGGGAATTACAATGAGCAGTTCTTC
TRBV5-8	-	TRBJ1-2	once	CASSFPGHTNGYTF	TGTGCCAGCAGCTTTCCGGGACACACAAATGGCTACACCTTC
TRBV4-2	-	TRBJ2-1	-	CASSQDRASYNEQFF	TGTGCCAGCAGCCAAGACAGAGCCTCCTACAATGAGCAGTTCTTC
TRBV6-5	TRBD1	TRBJ1-2	-	CASRGQVGYTF	TGTGCCAGCAGAGGACAGGTTGGCTACACCTTC